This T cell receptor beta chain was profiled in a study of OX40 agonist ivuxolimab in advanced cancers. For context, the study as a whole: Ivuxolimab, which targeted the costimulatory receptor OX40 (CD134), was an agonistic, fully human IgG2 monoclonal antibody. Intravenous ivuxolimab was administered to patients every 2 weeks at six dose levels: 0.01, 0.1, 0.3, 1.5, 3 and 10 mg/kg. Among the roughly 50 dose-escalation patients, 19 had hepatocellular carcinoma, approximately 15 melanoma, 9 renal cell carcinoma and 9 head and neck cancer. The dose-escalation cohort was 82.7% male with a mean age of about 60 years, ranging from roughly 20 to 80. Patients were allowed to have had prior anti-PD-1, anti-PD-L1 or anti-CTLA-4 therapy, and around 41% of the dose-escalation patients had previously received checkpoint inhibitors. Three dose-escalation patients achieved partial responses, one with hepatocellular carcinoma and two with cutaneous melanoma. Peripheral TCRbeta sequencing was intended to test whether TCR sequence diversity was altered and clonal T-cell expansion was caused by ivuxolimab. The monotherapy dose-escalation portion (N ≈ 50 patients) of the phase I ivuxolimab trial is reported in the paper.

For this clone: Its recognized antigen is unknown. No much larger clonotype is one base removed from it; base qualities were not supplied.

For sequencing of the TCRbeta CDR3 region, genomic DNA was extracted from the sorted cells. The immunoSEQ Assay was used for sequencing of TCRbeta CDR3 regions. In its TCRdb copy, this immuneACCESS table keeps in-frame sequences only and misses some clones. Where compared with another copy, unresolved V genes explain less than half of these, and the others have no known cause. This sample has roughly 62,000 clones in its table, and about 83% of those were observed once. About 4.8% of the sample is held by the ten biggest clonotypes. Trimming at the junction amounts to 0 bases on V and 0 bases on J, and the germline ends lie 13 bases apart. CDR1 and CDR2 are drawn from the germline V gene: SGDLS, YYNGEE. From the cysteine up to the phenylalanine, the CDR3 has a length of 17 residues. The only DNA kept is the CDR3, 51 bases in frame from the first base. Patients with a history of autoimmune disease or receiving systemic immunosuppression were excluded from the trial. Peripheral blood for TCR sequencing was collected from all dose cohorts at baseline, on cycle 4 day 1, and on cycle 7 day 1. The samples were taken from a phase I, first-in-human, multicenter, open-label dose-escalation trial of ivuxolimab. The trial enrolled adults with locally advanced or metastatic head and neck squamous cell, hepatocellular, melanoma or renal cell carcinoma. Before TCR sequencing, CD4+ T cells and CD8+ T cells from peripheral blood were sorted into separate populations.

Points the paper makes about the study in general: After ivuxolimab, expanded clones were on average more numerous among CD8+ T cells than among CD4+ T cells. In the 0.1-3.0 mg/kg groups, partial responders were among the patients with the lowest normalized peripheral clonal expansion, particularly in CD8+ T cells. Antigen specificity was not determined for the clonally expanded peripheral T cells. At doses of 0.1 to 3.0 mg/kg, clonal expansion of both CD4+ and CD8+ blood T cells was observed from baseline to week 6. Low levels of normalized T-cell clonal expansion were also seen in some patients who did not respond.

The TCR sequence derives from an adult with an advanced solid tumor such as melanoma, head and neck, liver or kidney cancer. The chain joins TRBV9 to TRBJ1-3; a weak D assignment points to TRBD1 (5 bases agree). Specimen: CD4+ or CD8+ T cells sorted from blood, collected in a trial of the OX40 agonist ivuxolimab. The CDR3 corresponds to CASSVVEQASSGNTIYF. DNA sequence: TGTGCCAGCAGCGTAGTAGAACAGGCCAGCTCTGGAAACACCATATATTTT.